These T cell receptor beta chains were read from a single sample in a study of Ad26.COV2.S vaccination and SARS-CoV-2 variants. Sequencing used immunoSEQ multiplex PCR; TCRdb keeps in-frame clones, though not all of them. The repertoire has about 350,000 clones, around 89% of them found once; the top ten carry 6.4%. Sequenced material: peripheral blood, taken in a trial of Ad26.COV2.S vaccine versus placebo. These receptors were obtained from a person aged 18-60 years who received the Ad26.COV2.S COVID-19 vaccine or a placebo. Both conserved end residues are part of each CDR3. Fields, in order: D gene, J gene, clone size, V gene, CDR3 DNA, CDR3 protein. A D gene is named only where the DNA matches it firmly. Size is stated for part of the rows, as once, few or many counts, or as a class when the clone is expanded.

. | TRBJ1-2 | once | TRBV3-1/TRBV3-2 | TGTGCCAGCAGCAATACTAAATATACTCCCCGCGGCTACACCTTC | CASSNTKYTPRGYTF
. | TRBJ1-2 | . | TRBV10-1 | TGCGCCAGGCTTAAAGCGGTCGGGGCTCGGTTGGGAGGCTACACCTTC | CARLKAVGARLGGYTF
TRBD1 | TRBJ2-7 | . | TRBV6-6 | TGTGCCAGCAGCCGAACCGGGACAGGGTCCTACGAGCAGTACTTC | CASSRTGTGSYEQYF
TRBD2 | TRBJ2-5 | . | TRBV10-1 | TGCGCCAGCAGTGAGGGGATGTCCGGGGGGGATCAAGAGACCCAGTACTTC | CASSEGMSGGDQETQYF
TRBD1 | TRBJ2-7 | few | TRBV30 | TGTGCCTGGAGTGACTACGGACAGGGGGCGTCCTACGAGCAGTACTTC | CAWSDYGQGASYEQYF
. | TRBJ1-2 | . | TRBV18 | TGTGCCAGCTCACCACCCTCCGTTGGGGGTAACTATGGCTACACCTTC | CASSPPSVGGNYGYTF
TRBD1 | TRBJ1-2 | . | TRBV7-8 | TGTGCCAGCAGTCTCCGGGACAGGGGTAACTATGGCTACACCTTC | CASSLRDRGNYGYTF
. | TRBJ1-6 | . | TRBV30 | TGTGCCTGGAATCGACCCCCTGGTCCCCTCCACTTT | CAWNRPPGPLHF
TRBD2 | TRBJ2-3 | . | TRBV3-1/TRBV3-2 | TGTGCCAGCAGCCAAGCGTTCCAGGGACTAGCGGGGGCGGGGAGCACAGATACGCAGTATTTT | CASSQAFQGLAGAGSTDTQYF
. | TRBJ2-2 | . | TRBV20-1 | TGCAGTGCTAGTGGCAGGCCGAACACCGGGGAGCTGTTTTTT | CSASGRPNTGELFF
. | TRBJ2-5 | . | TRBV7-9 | TGTGCCAGCAGCCGCCCCCCAGGGGCCCAAGAGACCCAGTACTTC | CASSRPPGAQETQYF
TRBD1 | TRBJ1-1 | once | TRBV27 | TGTGCCAGCAGTTTAGGACAGGGGAGGATCGAAGCTTTCTTT | CASSLGQGRIEAFF
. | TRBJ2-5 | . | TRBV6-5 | TGTGCCAGCAGCCGCGACAACCAAGAGACCCAGTACTTC | CASSRDNQETQYF
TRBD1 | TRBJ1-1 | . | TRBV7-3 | TGTGCCAGCAGCCTAGGACAGGGGTTCACTGAAGCTTTCTTT | CASSLGQGFTEAFF
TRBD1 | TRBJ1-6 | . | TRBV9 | TGTGCCAGCAGCTCGAGGAGGGACAGCCATAATTCACCCCTCCACTTT | CASSSRRDSHNSPLHF
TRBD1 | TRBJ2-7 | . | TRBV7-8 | TGTGCCAGCAGCTCCCAACTCCCCCGACAGGGGGCGAAGTACGAGCAGTACTTC | CASSSQLPRQGAKYEQYF
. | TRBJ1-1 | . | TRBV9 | TGTGCCAGCAGCGTAGGTGTCAGTCTAATGAACACTGAAGCTTTCTTT | CASSVGVSLMNTEAFF
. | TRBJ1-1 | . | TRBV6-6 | TGTGCCAGCACCCCTCCGGGGGGCGTGAACACTGAAGCTTTCTTT | CASTPPGGVNTEAFF
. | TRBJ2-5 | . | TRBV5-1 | TGCGCCAGCAGCTTGGGGTCAGAAGAGACCCAGTACTTC | CASSLGSEETQYF
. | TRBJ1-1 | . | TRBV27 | TGTGCCAGCAGTTTTGACGAAAGGGCAAACACTGAAGCTTTCTTT | CASSFDERANTEAFF
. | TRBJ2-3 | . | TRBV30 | TGTGCCTGGGGCCTACGAGATACGCAGTATTTT | CAWGLRDTQYF
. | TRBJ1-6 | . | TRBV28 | TGTGCCAGCAGGCCCCATGGACAGAATAATTCACCCCTCCACTTT | CASRPHGQNNSPLHF
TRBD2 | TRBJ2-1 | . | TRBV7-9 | TGTGCCAGCAGCTTAGAGCGGGAGAGCTACCGGGGGAATGAGCAGTTCTTC | CASSLERESYRGNEQFF
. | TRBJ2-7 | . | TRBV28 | TGTGCCAGCAGGGGGGCTCCATCCTACGAGCAGTACTTC | CASRGAPSYEQYF
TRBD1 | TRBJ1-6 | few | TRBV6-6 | TGTGCCAGCAGTTTCACAGGGGAGCGCTCACCCCTCCACTTT | CASSFTGERSPLHF
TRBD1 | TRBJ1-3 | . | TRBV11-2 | TGTGCCAGCAGACGGACAGGGACGTACACCATATATTTT | CASRRTGTYTIYF
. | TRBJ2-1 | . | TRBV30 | TGTGCCTGGAGTATCGGGGACGGGGGATACAATGAGCAGTTCTTC | CAWSIGDGGYNEQFF
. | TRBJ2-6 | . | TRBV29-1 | TGCAGCGTTGAAAATCCCGGGGCCAACGTCCTGACTTTC | CSVENPGANVLTF
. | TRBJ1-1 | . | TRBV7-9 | TGTGCCAGCAGCTCAGGGGTAGACACTGAAGCTTTCTTT | CASSSGVDTEAFF
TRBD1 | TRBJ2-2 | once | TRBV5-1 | TGCGCCAGCAGCTTGGCGGGACAGGGTATGTCCGGGGAGCTGTTTTTT | CASSLAGQGMSGELFF
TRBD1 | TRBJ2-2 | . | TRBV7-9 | TGTGCCAGCAAGTCTGGGGACAGGGTGACCGGGGAGCTGTTTTTT | CASKSGDRVTGELFF
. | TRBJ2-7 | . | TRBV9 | TGTGCCAGCAGCGTAGGATATGAGGGATACGAGCAGTACTTC | CASSVGYEGYEQYF
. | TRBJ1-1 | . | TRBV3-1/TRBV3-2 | TGTGCCAGCAGCCAAGGTGGCCGGAAGGCTGAAGCTTTCTTT | CASSQGGRKAEAFF
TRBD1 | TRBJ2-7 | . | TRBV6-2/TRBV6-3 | TGTGCCAGCAGTTATTGGACAGGGGAATCCCCTTTCGGGAGCAGACACTACGAGCAGTACTTC | CASSYWTGESPFGSRHYEQYF
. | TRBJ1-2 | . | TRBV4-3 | TGCGCCAGCAGCCAAGGGACGGAGCGAAACTATGGCTACACCTTC | CASSQGTERNYGYTF
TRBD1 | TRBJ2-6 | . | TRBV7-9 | TGTGCCAGCAGCGCATTACGGGACAGGGGGTATACTGGGGCCAACGTCCTGACTTTC | CASSALRDRGYTGANVLTF
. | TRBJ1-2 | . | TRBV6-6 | TGTGCCAGCAGTCCGCAGGGTGGGTATGGCTACACCTTC | CASSPQGGYGYTF
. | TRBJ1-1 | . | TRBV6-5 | TGTGCCAGCAGTTACTCGGGATCGAACACTGAAGCTTTCTTT | CASSYSGSNTEAFF
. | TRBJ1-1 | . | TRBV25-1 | TGTGCCAGCACGCAAACGGGGATGAACACTGAAGCTTTCTTT | CASTQTGMNTEAFF
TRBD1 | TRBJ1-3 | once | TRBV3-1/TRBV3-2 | TGTGCCAGCAGTCGGACAGGGGGCAATGGAAACACCATATATTTT | CASSRTGGNGNTIYF
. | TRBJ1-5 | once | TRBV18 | TGTGCCAGCTCACCGACAGGTGGTCAGCCCCAGCATTTT | CASSPTGGQPQHF
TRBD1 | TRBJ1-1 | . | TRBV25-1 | TGTGCCAGCAGGGACAGGGAGGTTTCTGAAGCTTTCTTT | CASRDREVSEAFF
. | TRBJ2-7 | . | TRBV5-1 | TGCGCCAGCAGCTTTTCCGACAGCTACGAGCAGTACTTC | CASSFSDSYEQYF
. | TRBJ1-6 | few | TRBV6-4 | TGTGCCAGCAGTGACCGGTCGACTAATTCACCCCTCCACTTT | CASSDRSTNSPLHF
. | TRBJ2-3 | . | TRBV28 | TGTGCCAGCAGCTCCCGCAGGGTCGTAACTGATACGCAGTATTTT | CASSSRRVVTDTQYF
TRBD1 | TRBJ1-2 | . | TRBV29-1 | TGCAGCGTTGGAGGACAGGTAGAAGGCTACACCTTC | CSVGGQVEGYTF
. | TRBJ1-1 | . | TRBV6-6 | TGTGCCAGCACCTTTTGGGTGGATAGCGGAGCTTTCTTT | CASTFWVDSGAFF
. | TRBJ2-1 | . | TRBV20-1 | TGCAGTGCTAGGGTGGATGAGCAGTTCTTC | CSARVDEQFF
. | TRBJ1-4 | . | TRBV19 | TGTGCCAGTAGTATTATCAAGTTTAATGAAAAACTGTTTTTT | CASSIIKFNEKLFF
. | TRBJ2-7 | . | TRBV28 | TGTGCCAGCAGTGGGGGGCCTGGAGAGCAGTACTTC | CASSGGPGEQYF
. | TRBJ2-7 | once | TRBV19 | TGTGCCAGTACCCAGGGTCCCTACGAGCAGTACTTC | CASTQGPYEQYF